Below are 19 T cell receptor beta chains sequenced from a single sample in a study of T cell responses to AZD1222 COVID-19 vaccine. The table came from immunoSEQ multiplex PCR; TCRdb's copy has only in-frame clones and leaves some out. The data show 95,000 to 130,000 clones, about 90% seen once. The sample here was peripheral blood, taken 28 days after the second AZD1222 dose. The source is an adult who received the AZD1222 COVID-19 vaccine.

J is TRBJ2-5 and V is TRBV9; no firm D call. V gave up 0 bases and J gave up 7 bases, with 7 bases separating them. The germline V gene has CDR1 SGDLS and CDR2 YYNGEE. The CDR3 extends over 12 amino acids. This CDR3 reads CASSVDVGTQYF. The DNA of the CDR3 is TGTGCCAGCAGCGTAGATGTTGGGACCCAGTACTTC.

The DNA for the CDR3 is TGTGCCAGCAGTTTTACATTATCCTACGAGCAGTACTTC. Residues: CASSFTLSYEQYF. V and J are TRBV12-3 or TRBV12-4 and TRBJ2-7, with no clear D. This CDR3 is 13 amino acids long. V was trimmed by 3 bases and J by 1 base, leaving 7 bases between them.

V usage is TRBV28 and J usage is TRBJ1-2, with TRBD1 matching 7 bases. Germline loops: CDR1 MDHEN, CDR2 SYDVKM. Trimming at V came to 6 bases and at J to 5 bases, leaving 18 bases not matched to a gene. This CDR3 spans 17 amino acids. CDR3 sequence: CASRTGQRYFEGYGYTF. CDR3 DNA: TGTGCCAGCAGAACGGGACAGCGATACTTCGAGGGTTATGGCTACACCTTC.

The CDR3 reads CASSLAWNTGELFF. The CDR3 nucleotides read TGTGCCAGCAGCTTGGCGTGGAACACCGGGGAGCTGTTTTTT. This rearrangement joins TRBV5-6 to TRBJ2-2; no definite D call. V was cut by 0 bases and J by 1 base, with 4 bases left in between. The CDR3 has 14 amino acids. The V gene's germline CDR1 is SGHDT and CDR2 YYEEEE.

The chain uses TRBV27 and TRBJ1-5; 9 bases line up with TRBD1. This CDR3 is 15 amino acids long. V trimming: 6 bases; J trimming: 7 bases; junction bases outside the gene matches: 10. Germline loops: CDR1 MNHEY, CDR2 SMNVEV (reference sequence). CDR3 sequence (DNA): TGTGCCAGCAGGGAGGAGGACAGGGGTGGACAGCCCCAGCATTTT. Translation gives CASREEDRGGQPQHF.

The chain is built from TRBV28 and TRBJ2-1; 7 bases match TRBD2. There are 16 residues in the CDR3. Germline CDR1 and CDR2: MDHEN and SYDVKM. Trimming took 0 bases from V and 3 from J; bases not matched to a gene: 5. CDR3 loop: CASSLWASGLYNEQFF. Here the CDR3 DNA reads TGTGCCAGCAGTTTATGGGCTAGCGGACTCTACAATGAGCAGTTCTTC.

The CDR3 loop reads CASSWGTADNSPLHF. The CDR3, as DNA: TGTGCCAGCAGTTGGGGGACGGCCGATAATTCACCCCTCCACTTT. The chain couples TRBV28 to TRBJ1-6; weak D call: TRBD1 (5 bases). V was pared by 4 bases and J by 5 bases, with 12 bases between. The germline CDR1 and CDR2 sequences are MDHEN and SYDVKM. CDR3 size: 15 residues. The complete variable domain, with remaining parts taken from reference TRBV28 and TRBJ1-6, reads DVKVTQSSRYLVKRTGEKVFLECVQDMDHENMFWYRQDPGLGLRLIYFSYDVKMKEKGDIPEGYSVSREKKERFSLILESASTNQTSMYLCASSWGTADNSPLHFGNGTRLTVT.

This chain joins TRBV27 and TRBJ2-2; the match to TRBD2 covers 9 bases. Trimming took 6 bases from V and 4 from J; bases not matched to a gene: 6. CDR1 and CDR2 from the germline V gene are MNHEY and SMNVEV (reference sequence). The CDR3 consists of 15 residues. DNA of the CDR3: TGTGCCAGCAGAACCGGGACTAGCAGCACCGGGGAGCTGTTTTTT. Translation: CASRTGTSSTGELFF.

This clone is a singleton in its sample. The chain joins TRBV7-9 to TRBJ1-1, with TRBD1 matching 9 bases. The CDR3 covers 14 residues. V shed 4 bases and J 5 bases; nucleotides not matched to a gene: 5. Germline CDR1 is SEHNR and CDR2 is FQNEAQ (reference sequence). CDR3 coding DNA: TGTGCCAGCAGCTCGGGACAGGGTATGACTGAAGCTTTCTTT. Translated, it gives CASSSGQGMTEAFF.

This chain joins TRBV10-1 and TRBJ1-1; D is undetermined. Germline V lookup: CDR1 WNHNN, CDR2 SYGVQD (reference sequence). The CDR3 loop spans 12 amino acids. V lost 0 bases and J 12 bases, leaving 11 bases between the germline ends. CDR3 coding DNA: TGCGCCAGCAGTGAGTCCGCCGAGGGAACTTTCTTT. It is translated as CASSESAEGTFF.

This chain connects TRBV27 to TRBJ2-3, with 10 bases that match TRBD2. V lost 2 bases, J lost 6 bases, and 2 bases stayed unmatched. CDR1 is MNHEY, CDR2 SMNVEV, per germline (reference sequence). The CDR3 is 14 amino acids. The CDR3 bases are TGTGCCAGCAGTTTAATTAGCGGGAGGGATACGCAGTATTTT. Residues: CASSLISGRDTQYF.

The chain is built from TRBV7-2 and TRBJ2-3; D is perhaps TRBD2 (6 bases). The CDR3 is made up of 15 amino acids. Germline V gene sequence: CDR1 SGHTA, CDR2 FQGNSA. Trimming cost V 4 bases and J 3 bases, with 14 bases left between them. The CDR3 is CASSSYGTSTDTQYF. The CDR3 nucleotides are TGTGCCAGCAGCTCGTACGGGACTTCTACAGATACGCAGTATTTT.

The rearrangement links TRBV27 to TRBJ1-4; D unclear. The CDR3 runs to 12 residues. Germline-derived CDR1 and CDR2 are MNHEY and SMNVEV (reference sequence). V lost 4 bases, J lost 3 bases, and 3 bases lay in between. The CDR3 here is CASSSSNEKLFF. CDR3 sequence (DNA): TGTGCCAGCAGTTCGTCTAATGAAAAACTGTTTTTT.

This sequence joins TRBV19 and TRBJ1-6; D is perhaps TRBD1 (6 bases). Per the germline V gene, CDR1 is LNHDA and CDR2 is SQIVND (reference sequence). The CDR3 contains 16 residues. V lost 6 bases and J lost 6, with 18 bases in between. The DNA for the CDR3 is TGTGCCAGTAGAGGTCACACCGGGACACCTAATTCACCCCTCCACTTT. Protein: CASRGHTGTPNSPLHF. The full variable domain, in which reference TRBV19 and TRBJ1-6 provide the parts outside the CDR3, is DGGITQSPKYLFRKEGQNVTLSCEQNLNHDAMYWYRQDPGQGLRLIYYSQIVNDFQKGDIAEGYSVSREKKESFPLTVTSAQKNPTAFYLCASRGHTGTPNSPLHFGNGTRLTVT.

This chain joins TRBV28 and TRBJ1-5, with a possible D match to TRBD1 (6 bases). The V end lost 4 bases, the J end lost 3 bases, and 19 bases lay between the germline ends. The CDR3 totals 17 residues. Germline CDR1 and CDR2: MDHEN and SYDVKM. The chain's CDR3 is CASSSPGHQKTNQPQHF. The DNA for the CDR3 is TGTGCCAGCAGTTCCCCGGGACACCAGAAAACCAATCAGCCCCAGCATTTT.

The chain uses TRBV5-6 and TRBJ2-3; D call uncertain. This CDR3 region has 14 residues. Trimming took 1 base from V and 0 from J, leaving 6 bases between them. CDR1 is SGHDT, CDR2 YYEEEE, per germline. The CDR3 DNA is TGTGCCAGCAGCTTGTGGGCTAGCACAGATACGCAGTATTTT. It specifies CASSLWASTDTQYF.

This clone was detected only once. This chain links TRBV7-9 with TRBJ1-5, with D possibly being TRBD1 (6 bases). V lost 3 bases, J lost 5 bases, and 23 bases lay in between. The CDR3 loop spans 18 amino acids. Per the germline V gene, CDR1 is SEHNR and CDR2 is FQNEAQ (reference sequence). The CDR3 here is CASSFKITGTGPHQPQHF. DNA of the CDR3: TGTGCCAGCAGCTTTAAGATCACGGGAACAGGGCCCCATCAGCCCCAGCATTTT.

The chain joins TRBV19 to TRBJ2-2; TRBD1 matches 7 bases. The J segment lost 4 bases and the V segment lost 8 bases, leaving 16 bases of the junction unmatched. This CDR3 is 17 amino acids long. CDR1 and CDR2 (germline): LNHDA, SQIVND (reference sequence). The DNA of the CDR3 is TGTGCCAGTCGCCGAGGGACAGCCAACGACGCCACCGGGGAGCTGTTTTTT. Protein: CASRRGTANDATGELFF.

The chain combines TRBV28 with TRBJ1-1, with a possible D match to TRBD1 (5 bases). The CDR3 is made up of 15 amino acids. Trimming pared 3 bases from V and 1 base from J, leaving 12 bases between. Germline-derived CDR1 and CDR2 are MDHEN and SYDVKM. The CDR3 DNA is TGTGCCAGCAGTTTGTTAGCCAGGGAGAACACTGAAGCTTTCTTT. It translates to CASSLLARENTEAFF.